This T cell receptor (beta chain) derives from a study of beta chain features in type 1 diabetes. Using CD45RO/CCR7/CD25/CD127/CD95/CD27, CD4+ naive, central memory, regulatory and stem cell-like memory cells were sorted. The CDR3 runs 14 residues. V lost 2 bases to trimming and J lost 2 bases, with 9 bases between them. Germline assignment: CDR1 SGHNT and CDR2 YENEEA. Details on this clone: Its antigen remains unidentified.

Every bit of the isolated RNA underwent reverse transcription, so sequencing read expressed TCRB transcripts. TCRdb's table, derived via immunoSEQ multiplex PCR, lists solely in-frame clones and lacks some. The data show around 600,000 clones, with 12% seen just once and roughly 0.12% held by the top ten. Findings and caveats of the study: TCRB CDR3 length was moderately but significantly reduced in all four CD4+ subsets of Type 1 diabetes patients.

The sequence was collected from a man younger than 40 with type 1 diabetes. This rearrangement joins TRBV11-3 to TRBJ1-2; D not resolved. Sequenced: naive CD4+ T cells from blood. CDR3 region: CASSLLGFNYGYTF. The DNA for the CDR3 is TGTGCCAGCAGCTTACTCGGATTCAACTATGGCTACACCTTC.